This TCR beta chain is drawn from a study of T cell clonality in common variable immunodeficiency. Study-wide points: Repertoire-complication correlations in CVID were limited by patient heterogeneity.

Produced via immunoSEQ multiplex PCR; TCRdb's table is partial and in-frame only. The sample was found to contain under 30,000 clones, and every one recurs. This clone was observed a few times. Antigen unknown. The read ends 3 residues before the CDR3 terminus; that terminus is restored from the germline J gene. The CDR3 is 14 amino acids. The germline CDR1 and CDR2 sequences are LNHDA and SQIVND (reference sequence). The clonotype was recovered from a person aged 18 to 70 in good health. The rearrangement links TRBV19 to TRBJ2-3; weak D call: TRBD2 (6 bases). The sample consisted of peripheral blood mononuclear cells. The covered CDR3 bases are TGTGCCAGTAGTATGGTTGGGGGGTTTGAGACG. Protein: CASSMVGGFET. The entire CDR3 protein is CASSMVGGFETQYF.